The 32 T cell receptor beta chains reported below all come from one sample, sequenced in a study of T cells after yellow fever vaccination. TCRdb reanalysed the 5' RACE reads using MiXCR and keeps one entry per CDR3 protein. Of hundreds of thousands of distinct CDR3 sequences listed, 11% are singletons. The sequencing used PBMCs, collected on the day of the first yellow fever vaccination. The receptors stem from a man aged 18 to 35 who received the YFV17D yellow fever vaccine.

V and J are TRBV18 and TRBJ1-6; 7 bases match TRBD1. The CDR3 has 14 amino acids. V shed 6 bases, J shed 10 bases, and the junction held 9 bases outside the gene matches. CDR1 is KGHSH and CDR2 is LQKENI in the germline V gene. The CDR3 DNA reads TGTGCCAGCTCGGAGACAGGGAGGAACTCACCCCTCCACTTT. Residues: CASSETGRNSPLHF.

V gene TRBV11-2 combines with J gene TRBJ2-1; 12 bases line up with TRBD2. CDR3 size: 15 residues. Germline assignment: CDR1 SGHAT and CDR2 FQNNGV. The V segment lost 1 base and the J segment 9 bases; nucleotides outside the gene matches: 4. The CDR3 nucleotides are TGTGCCAGCAGCTTAGGCCCTAGCGGGGGGGCTGAGCAGTTCTTC. This encodes CASSLGPSGGAEQFF.

This clonotype came up many times. The chain recombines TRBV5-1 with TRBJ2-3; 8 bases are a match to TRBD2. Unmatched junction bases numbered 3, after V lost 2 bases and J lost 4 bases. Germline CDR1 SGHRS, CDR2 YFSETQ. The CDR3 extends over 14 amino acids. The CDR3, as DNA: TGCGCCAGCAGCTTCGGGGGGGCTGCAGATACGCAGTATTTT. As protein: CASSFGGAADTQYF.

This clonotype came up a few times. This sequence joins TRBV10-3 and TRBJ2-7; TRBD2 matches at 12 bases. The CDR3 covers 17 residues. Losses at the gene ends were 5 bases for V and 3 bases for J; bases not matched to a gene: 11. Germline assignment: CDR1 ENHRY and CDR2 SYGVKD. DNA for the CDR3: TGTGCCATCAGTTTTGATCTAAAACTAGCGGGGGGCTACGAGCAGTACTTC. Amino acids: CAISFDLKLAGGYEQYF.

The chain combines TRBV4-2 with TRBJ2-7; the D gene is possibly TRBD1 (5 bases). Trimming cost V 4 bases and J 0 bases, with 16 bases left between them. The CDR3 is made up of 16 amino acids. Germline CDR1 and CDR2: LGHNA and YNFKEQ. CDR3 residues: CASSREQESHSYEQYF. DNA for the CDR3: TGTGCCAGCAGCCGAGAACAGGAATCTCACTCCTACGAGCAGTACTTC.

The gene calls are TRBV5-1 and TRBJ1-1; TRBD1 matches 7 bases. Germline V lookup: CDR1 SGHRS, CDR2 YFSETQ. Germline trimming cut 4 bases from V and 5 bases from J; bases unmatched to any gene: 8. This CDR3 is 14 amino acids long. The CDR3 nucleotides read TGCGCCAGCAGCGAACAACAGGGGCAGACTGAAGCTTTCTTT. Translated, it gives CASSEQQGQTEAFF.

This clonotype was counted a few times. The chain has TRBV5-1 and TRBJ2-1; TRBD1 aligns across 9 bases. Trimming removed 6 bases from V and 6 bases from J; junction bases left unmatched: 13. Germline-derived CDR1 and CDR2 are SGHRS and YFSETQ. CDR3 length: 16 residues. The CDR3 spells CASTLGGTGSLNEQFF. DNA of the CDR3: TGCGCCAGCACCCTGGGTGGGACAGGGTCCCTCAATGAGCAGTTCTTC.

This clonotype has a count of ten or more. This chain links TRBV9 with TRBJ2-5, with D possibly being TRBD2 (5 bases). The CDR3 loop spans 15 amino acids. Looked up from germline, CDR1 is SGDLS and CDR2 is YYNGEE. The V end was cut by 2 bases, the J end by 5 bases, with 16 bases between. CDR3 DNA: TGTGCCAGCAGCGTCGCGGGTTGGGCTCGGGAGACCCAGTACTTC. Protein: CASSVAGWARETQYF.

This clonotype was picked up many times. The rearrangement links TRBV7-2 to TRBJ2-5; D is perhaps TRBD1 (6 bases). Trimming shortened V by 5 bases and J by 0 bases, and 7 bases separated the two germline ends. The CDR3 length is 13 residues. Germline loops: CDR1 SGHTA, CDR2 FQGNSA. The CDR3 here is CASSRDNQETQYF. CDR3 nucleotides: TGTGCCAGCAGCCGGGACAACCAAGAGACCCAGTACTTC.

This chain links TRBV3-1 with TRBJ2-6; possible D gene TRBD1, 5 bases. Germline CDR1 reads LGHDT; CDR2 reads YNNKEL (reference sequence). V lost 2 bases to trimming and J lost 0 bases, with 17 bases between them. There are 19 residues in the CDR3. The CDR3 is CASSQYAQATRSGANVLTF. Here the CDR3 DNA reads TGTGCCAGCAGCCAATACGCACAGGCTACTCGCTCTGGGGCCAACGTCCTGACTTTC.

V and J are TRBV10-3 and TRBJ2-6; D is undetermined. Germline V gives CDR1 ENHRY, CDR2 SYGVKD. This CDR3 has 13 amino acids. Trimming took 5 bases from V and 4 from J, leaving 6 bases between them. The CDR3 loop reads CAISLPGANVLTF. The DNA of the CDR3 is TGTGCCATCAGTCTCCCCGGGGCCAACGTCCTGACTTTC.

The gene calls are TRBV4-3 and TRBJ1-2; tentatively, D is TRBD1 (6 bases). The CDR3 totals 16 residues. Trimming took 0 bases from V and 7 from J, leaving 18 bases between them. The germline V gene has CDR1 LGHNA and CDR2 YSLEER. The CDR3 DNA follows: TGCGCCAGCAGCCAAGATGCGGGACAAATCAGACGTGGCTACACCTTC. It encodes CASSQDAGQIRRGYTF.

The genes are TRBV20-1 and TRBJ2-7; 8 bases are a match to TRBD1. In germline, CDR1 is DFQATT, CDR2 SNEGSKA (reference sequence). Germline trimming cut 2 bases from V and 1 base from J; bases unmatched to any gene: 7. The CDR3 has 15 residues. In DNA, the CDR3 is TGCAGTGCTAGACCACAGGGGGACCTTTCCTACGAGCAGTACGTC. This gives the protein CSARPQGDLSYEQYV.

The chain uses TRBV6-4 and TRBJ1-3; 8 bases align to TRBD1. The CDR3 covers 15 residues. V lost 6 bases, J lost 0 bases, and 4 bases stayed unmatched. Germline V lookup: CDR1 MRHNA, CDR2 SNTAGT. The CDR3, as DNA: TGTGCCAGCAGGGACAGGGAGTACTCTGGAAACACCATATATTTT. Protein sequence: CASRDREYSGNTIYF.

This clonotype showed up just a few times. The chain is built from TRBV6-2 or TRBV6-3 and TRBJ2-1; perhaps TRBD2 as D (5 bases). Between the trimmed V and J ends, which lost 6 bases and 6 bases, there was a span of 12 bases. Germline CDR1 and CDR2: MNHEY and SVGEGT. This CDR3 is built from 13 residues. The CDR3 is CASSLSGVNEQFF. The CDR3 bases are TGTGCCAGCAGCCTCTCCGGGGTCAATGAGCAGTTCTTC.

The chain is built from TRBV11-2 and TRBJ1-2; 7 positions match TRBD1. The CDR3 loop spans 17 amino acids. Trimming cost V 4 bases and J 2 bases; bases outside gene matches: 13. CDR1 is SGHAT and CDR2 is FQNNGV in the germline V gene. The CDR3, as DNA: TGTGCCAGCAGCTCGATCATACAGGGGACATCGAACTATGGCTACACCTTC. Its translation: CASSSIIQGTSNYGYTF.

V is TRBV5-1 and J is TRBJ2-3, with 13 bases fitting TRBD2. Unmatched junction bases numbered 3, after V lost 4 bases and J lost 4 bases. This CDR3 is built from 15 residues. The germline gives CDR1 SGHRS, CDR2 YFSETQ. The CDR3 region has the DNA TGCGCCAGCAGCACGGGACTAGCGGGGCCAGATACGCAGTATTTT. Protein: CASSTGLAGPDTQYF.

This clonotype has more than one count but fewer than ten. Given a much more abundant clone one base away, this may be a read error. The genes are TRBV5-6 and TRBJ1-5; tentatively, D is TRBD1 (6 bases). There are 14 residues in the CDR3. Trimming left V 3 bases short and J 7 bases short, with 14 bases between. Per the germline V gene, CDR1 is SGHDT and CDR2 is YYEEEE. The CDR3 reads CASSSGTCWQPQHF. CDR3 DNA: TGTGCCAGCAGCTCGGGGACATGTTGGCAGCCCCAGCATTTT.

The V call is TRBV6-1, the J call TRBJ2-7; TRBD1 agrees at 11 bases. The CDR3 loop spans 15 amino acids. Germline trimming cut 8 bases from V and 5 bases from J; bases unmatched to any gene: 11. From germline, CDR1 is MNHNS and CDR2 SASEGT. CDR3 DNA sequence: TGTGCCAGCTCTCGGAGAGTGGGACAGGGGGACGAGCAGTACTTC. It codes for CASSRRVGQGDEQYF.

This clonotype has ten or more counts. The junction does not match germline at one end; this may be a read error. The rearrangement joins TRBV3-1 to TRBJ2-2; TRBD1 matches at 7 bases. Germline CDR1 reads LGHDT; CDR2 reads YNNKEL (reference sequence). This CDR3 is built from 12 residues. CDR3 DNA sequence: TGCGCCAGCAGCCAGGGGGCCGGGGAGCTGTTTTTT. It encodes CASSQGAGELFF.

This clonotype was observed many times. The chain couples TRBV20-1 to TRBJ2-5; no clear D gene. Germline V gene lookup returns CDR1 DFQATT and CDR2 SNEGSKA (reference sequence). Trimming pared 4 bases from V and 3 bases from J, leaving 3 bases between. This CDR3 comprises 10 residues. CDR3 amino acids: CSAIKETQYF. Here the CDR3 DNA reads TGCAGTGCTATAAAAGAGACCCAGTACTTC.

The chain recombines TRBV9 with TRBJ1-6, with a possible D match to TRBD1 (5 bases). The CDR3 is 14 residues long. Germline V lookup: CDR1 SGDLS, CDR2 YYNGEE. Trimming cost V 3 bases and J 10 bases, with 14 bases left between them. The CDR3 DNA reads TGTGCCAGCAGCGCCTCGGGGGGAAGGTCACCCCTCCACTTT. As protein: CASSASGGRSPLHF.

The chain joins TRBV5-1 to TRBJ2-1, with D maybe TRBD1 (6 bases). Germline V lookup: CDR1 SGHRS, CDR2 YFSETQ. CDR3 length equals 17 residues. Trimming removed 0 bases from V and 7 bases from J, with 20 bases in between. As DNA, the CDR3 is TGCGCCAGCAGCTTGGGGCACAGGGAAGTGAGTGGGAATGAGCAGTTCTTC. Encoded protein: CASSLGHREVSGNEQFF. Together with reference TRBV5-1 and TRBJ2-1, the CDR3 gives the full variable domain: KAGVTQTPRYLIKTRGQQVTLSCSPISGHRSVSWYQQTPGQGLQFLFEYFSETQRNKGNFPGRFSGRQFSNSRSEMNVSTLELGDSALYLCASSLGHREVSGNEQFFGPGTRLTVL.

The chain carries TRBV5-6 and TRBJ2-1, with 9 bases identical to TRBD1. From germline, CDR1 is SGHDT and CDR2 YYEEEE. Trimming at V came to 2 bases and at J to 4 bases, leaving 7 bases not matched to a gene. This CDR3 is built from 16 residues. The CDR3 spells CASSFGQGLPYNEQFF. The CDR3 DNA sequence: TGTGCCAGCAGCTTTGGACAGGGGTTACCTTACAATGAGCAGTTCTTC. Full variable domain (remainder filled in from reference TRBV5-6 and TRBJ2-1): DAGVTQSPTHLIKTRGQQVTLRCSPKSGHDTVSWYQQALGQGPQFIFQYYEEEERQRGNFPDRFSGHQFPNYSSELNVNALLLGDSALYLCASSFGQGLPYNEQFFGPGTRLTVL.

The gene calls are TRBV7-9 and TRBJ2-1; D possibly corresponds to TRBD2 (6 bases). CDR1 and CDR2 from the germline V gene are SEHNR and FQNEAQ (reference sequence). The CDR3 covers 16 residues. The V and J ends lost 1 base and 5 bases respectively, with 15 bases between them. DNA for the CDR3: TGTGCCAGCAGCTTAGGCACTAGCAAAGGGGACAATGAGCAGTTCTTC. It translates to CASSLGTSKGDNEQFF.

The chain carries TRBV7-2 and TRBJ1-1; a possible D gene is TRBD1 (5 bases). V lost 1 base and J lost 1, with 10 bases in between. Germline lookup yields CDR1 SGHTA and CDR2 FQGNSA. This CDR3 is 15 amino acids long. The CDR3 loop reads CASSLDPGRNTEAFF. Here the CDR3 DNA reads TGTGCCAGCAGCTTAGATCCAGGGAGGAACACTGAAGCTTTCTTT.

This clonotype was counted ten times or more. This sequence joins TRBV20-1 and TRBJ1-2; D remains ambiguous. V was pared by 3 bases and J by 8 bases, with 16 bases between. CDR1 DFQATT and CDR2 SNEGSKA come from the germline V gene (reference sequence). The CDR3 consists of 13 residues. The CDR3 is CSARFRLSSGYTF. CDR3 coding DNA: TGCAGTGCTAGGTTCAGGCTATCTTCAGGCTACACCTTC.

This clonotype appeared a few times. The CDR3 nucleotides are TGTGCCAGCTCACCACCTGGTGGGCGTCGAAGCGGCGAGCAGTACGTC. It yields the protein CASSPPGGRRSGEQYV. The chain uses TRBV18 and TRBJ2-7, with D possibly matching TRBD2 (5 bases). Between the trimmed V and J ends, which lost 0 bases and 6 bases, there was a span of 18 bases. The CDR3 has 16 residues. The V gene's germline CDR1 is KGHSH and CDR2 LQKENI.

This clonotype was picked up a small number of times. V gene TRBV4-2 combines with J gene TRBJ1-1; D is unresolved. Germline-derived CDR1 and CDR2 are LGHNA and YNFKEQ. The CDR3 covers 14 residues. Trimming stripped 0 bases from V and 1 base from J, with 6 bases between. In nucleotides, the CDR3 is TGTGCCAGCAGCCAAGATGAACAGAACACTGAAGCTTTCTTT. This encodes CASSQDEQNTEAFF.

Worth noting for this clonotype: One end of the junction varies from germline; a read error may be responsible. J is TRBJ2-1 and V is TRBV4-3; 8 bases align to TRBD2. This CDR3 has 16 residues. CDR1 is LGHNA, CDR2 YSLEER, per germline. The CDR3 here is CDSSQDRTSGHNEQFF. The CDR3 nucleotides read TGCGACAGCAGCCAAGATAGAACTAGCGGTCACAATGAGCAGTTCTTC.

This clonotype was picked up a small number of times. Here the CDR3 DNA reads TGTGCCAGTAGACCCCAGGGGAGCAATCAGCCCCAGCATTTT. It is translated as CASRPQGSNQPQHF. The chain employs TRBV19 and TRBJ1-5; TRBD1 might be the D (6 bases). Trimming stripped 6 bases from V and 1 base from J, with 10 bases between. The CDR3 has 14 residues. From germline, CDR1 is LNHDA and CDR2 SQIVND (reference sequence).

This clonotype was picked up a small number of times. This chain uses TRBV12-3 or TRBV12-4 with TRBJ2-3; D possibly matches TRBD1 or TRBD2 (5 bases each). Trimming took 2 bases from V and 4 from J, leaving 10 bases between them. The CDR3 has 14 residues. CDR3 sequence (DNA): TGTGCCAGCAGTTTAAACGGGGCCTCAGATACGCAGTATTTT. Translation: CASSLNGASDTQYF.